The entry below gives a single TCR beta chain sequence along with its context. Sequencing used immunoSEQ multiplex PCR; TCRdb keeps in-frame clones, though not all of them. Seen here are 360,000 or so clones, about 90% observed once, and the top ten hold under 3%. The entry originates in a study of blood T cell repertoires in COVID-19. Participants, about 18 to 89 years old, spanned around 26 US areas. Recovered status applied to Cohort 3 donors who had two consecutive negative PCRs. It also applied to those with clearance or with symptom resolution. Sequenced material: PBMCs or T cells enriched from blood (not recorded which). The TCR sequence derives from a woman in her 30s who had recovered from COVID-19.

As DNA, the CDR3 is TGTGCCAGCAGTACCTCGGAGCGGATGTACGAGCAGTACTTC. It encodes CASSTSERMYEQYF. This chain connects TRBV28 to TRBJ2-7; D is possibly TRBD2 (5 bases). The CDR3 length is 14 residues. The V gene's germline CDR1 is MDHEN and CDR2 SYDVKM. V was cut by 5 bases and J by 4 bases, with 15 bases left in between.